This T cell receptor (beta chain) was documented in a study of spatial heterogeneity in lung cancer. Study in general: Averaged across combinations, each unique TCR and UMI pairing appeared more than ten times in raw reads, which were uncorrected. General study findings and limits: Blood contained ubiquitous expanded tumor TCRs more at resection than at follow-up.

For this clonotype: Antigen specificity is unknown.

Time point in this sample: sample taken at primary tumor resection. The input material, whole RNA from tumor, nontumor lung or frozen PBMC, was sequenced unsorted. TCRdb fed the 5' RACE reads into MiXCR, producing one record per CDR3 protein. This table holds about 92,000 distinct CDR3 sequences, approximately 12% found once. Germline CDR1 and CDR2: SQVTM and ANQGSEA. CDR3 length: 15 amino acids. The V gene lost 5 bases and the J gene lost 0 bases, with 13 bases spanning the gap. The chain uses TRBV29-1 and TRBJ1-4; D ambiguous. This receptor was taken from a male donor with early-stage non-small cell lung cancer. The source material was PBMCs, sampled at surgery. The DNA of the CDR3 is TGCAGCGTTCAGAGGGTTCCCGCAACTAATGAAAAACTGTTTTTT. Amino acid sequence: CSVQRVPATNEKLFF.